This T cell receptor (beta chain) was sequenced in a study of CD8 T cells in Susac syndrome. With random hexamers, reverse transcription was performed on roughly 0.45 to 1 ug of RNA. MiXCR was run by TCRdb on the immunoSEQ multiplex PCR reads, yielding one entry per CDR3 protein. This table holds around 130,000 distinct CDR3 sequences, approximately 79% found once. CDR3 length: 14 residues. Germline V gene sequence: CDR1 SEHNR, CDR2 FQNEAQ (reference sequence). V shed 2 bases, J shed 7 bases, and the junction held 3 bases outside the gene matches. The receptor was derived from a human donor with multiple sclerosis. The sample consisted of CD8+ T cells from PBMCs. This chain uses TRBV7-9 with TRBJ2-1; 9 nucleotides align to TRBD1. CDR3 in amino acids: CASSLWTGDNEQFF. Written as DNA, the CDR3 is TGTGCCAGCAGCTTATGGACAGGGGATAATGAGCAGTTCTTC.